This record covers a single T cell receptor beta chain. Authors' analysis steps: Amplifying reference gene primers gave estimates of nucleated cell counts. Clones were sequenced by immunoSEQ multiplex PCR, and TCRdb holds only the in-frame ones, with some missing. V and J calls and clone size are copied from that table; D and trimming were computed from the DNA. There are tens of thousands of clones in the sample; about four fifths occur only once, and around 9.7% lies in the top ten. The sample comes from a study of blood T cell repertoires in COVID-19. Study in general: Acute and convalescent COVID-19 specimens originated in the United States, Italy and Spain. T cells, B-cell-depleted T cells, or PBMCs provided the cDNA or gDNA that served as material.

This CDR3 is 14 amino acids long. Per germline, CDR1 SNHLY and CDR2 FYNNEI. The trim removed 6 bases at V and 5 bases at J, leaving 9 bases unmatched. Material: peripheral blood. The TCR comes from a human donor in a cohort sampled during active COVID-19. The chain employs TRBV2 and TRBJ2-5; 7 bases agree with TRBD1. The CDR3 loop reads CASSPDRRRETQYF. CDR3 nucleotide sequence: TGTGCCAGCAGCCCGGACAGGCGAAGGGAGACCCAGTACTTC. Variable domain in full (rest from reference TRBV2 and TRBJ2-5): EPEVTQTPSHQVTQMGQEVILRCVPISNHLYFYWYRQILGQKVEFLVSFYNNEISEKSEIFDDQFSVERPDGSNFTLKIRSTKLEDSAMYFCASSPDRRRETQYFGPGTRLLVL.